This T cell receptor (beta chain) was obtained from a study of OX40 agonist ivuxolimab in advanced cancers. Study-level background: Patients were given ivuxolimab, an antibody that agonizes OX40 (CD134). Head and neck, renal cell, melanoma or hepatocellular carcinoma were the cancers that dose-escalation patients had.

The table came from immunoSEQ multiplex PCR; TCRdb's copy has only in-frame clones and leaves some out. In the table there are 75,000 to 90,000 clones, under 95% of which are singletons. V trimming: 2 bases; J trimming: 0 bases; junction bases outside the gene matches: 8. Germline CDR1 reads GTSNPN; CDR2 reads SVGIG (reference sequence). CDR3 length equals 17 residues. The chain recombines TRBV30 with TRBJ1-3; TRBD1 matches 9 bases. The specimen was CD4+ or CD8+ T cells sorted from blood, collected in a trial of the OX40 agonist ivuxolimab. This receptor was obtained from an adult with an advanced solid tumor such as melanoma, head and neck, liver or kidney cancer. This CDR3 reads CAWSLGQGYTSGNTIYF. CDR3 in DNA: TGTGCCTGGAGTCTCGGACAGGGGTATACCTCTGGAAACACCATATATTTT.